These T cell receptor beta chains were read from a single sample in a study of blood T cell repertoires in COVID-19. This table comes from immunoSEQ multiplex PCR, and its TCRdb copy is limited to in-frame clones, with some not included. The sample lists under 500,000 clones; around 88% were seen once. The source material was peripheral blood. The receptors were gathered from a woman younger than 45 with acute or convalescent COVID-19. The CDR3 runs from the conserved cysteine through the conserved F or W. A D gene is named only where the DNA matches it firmly. Clone size appears in some rows only: once, few, many, or a class for an expanded clone.

-	few	TRBV5-1	TRBJ1-2	CASSSGSGNRGYTF	TGCGCCAGCAGCTCCGGGTCCGGGAACCGTGGCTACACCTTC
-	-	TRBV28	TRBJ1-5	CASSPQGRQPQHF	TGTGCCAGCAGTCCCCAGGGGCGTCAGCCCCAGCATTTT
TRBD1	-	TRBV28	TRBJ1-2	CASRLTGGDYGYTF	TGTGCCAGCAGACTTACAGGGGGCGACTATGGCTACACCTTC
TRBD1	-	TRBV5-6	TRBJ2-7	CASSLTGGIDEQYF	TGTGCCAGCAGCCTAACAGGGGGCATCGACGAGCAGTACTTC
-	once	TRBV11-2	TRBJ2-2	CASRAPNTGELFF	TGTGCCAGCAGAGCCCCAAACACCGGGGAGCTGTTTTTT
-	-	TRBV5-6	TRBJ1-1	CASSQGSSLTEAFF	TGTGCCAGCAGCCAAGGGAGTTCCCTCACTGAAGCTTTCTTT
-	-	TRBV5-4	TRBJ1-6	CASKPAGEGANSPLHF	TGTGCCAGCAAACCCGCCGGAGAGGGCGCAAATTCACCCCTCCACTTT
TRBD1	-	TRBV7-3	TRBJ2-7	CASRSGTVSYEQYF	TGTGCCAGCAGGTCCGGGACAGTTTCCTACGAGCAGTACTTC
TRBD1	-	TRBV27	TRBJ2-1	CASSLTGTEYNEQFF	TGTGCCAGCAGTTTAACCGGGACAGAGTACAATGAGCAGTTCTTC
TRBD2	-	TRBV2	TRBJ2-3	CAGTSGPTDTQYF	TGTGCCGGGACTAGCGGACCCACAGATACGCAGTATTTT
-	-	TRBV6-4	TRBJ2-4	CASSIHTLEGINIQYF	TGTGCCAGTTCCATCCACACCCTCGAGGGTATAAACATTCAGTACTTC
TRBD1	-	TRBV24-1	TRBJ2-2	CATSDRTGFGGELFF	TGTGCCACCAGTGACCGGACAGGGTTTGGGGGGGAGCTGTTTTTT
-	once	TRBV5-4	TRBJ1-6	CASSPGVASALHF	TGTGCCAGCAGCCCCGGGGTAGCCTCTGCCCTCCACTTT
-	medium-sized	TRBV5-6	TRBJ1-1	CASSLMSKTEAFF	TGTGCCAGCAGCTTGATGAGTAAGACTGAAGCTTTCTTT
TRBD1	-	TRBV2	TRBJ2-3	CASSRDRGTDTQYF	TGTGCCAGCAGTCGGGACAGGGGCACAGATACGCAGTATTTT
-	once	TRBV7-6	TRBJ1-4	CASSLSGGTNEKLFF	TGTGCCAGCAGCTTATCCGGCGGAACTAATGAAAAACTGTTTTTT
TRBD1	-	TRBV19	TRBJ2-6	CASSSTGDILSGANVLTF	TGTGCCAGTAGTTCAACAGGGGACATATTATCTGGGGCCAACGTCCTGACTTTC
TRBD1	-	TRBV5-1	TRBJ1-6	CASSLEAGQGYSPLHF	TGCGCCAGCAGCTTGGAGGCGGGACAGGGATATTCACCCCTCCACTTT
-	-	TRBV11-2	TRBJ2-2	CASSQARGLGELFF	TGTGCCAGCAGTCAAGCTCGAGGGCTCGGGGAGCTGTTTTTT
TRBD1	-	TRBV9	TRBJ1-6	CASREDRGENSPLHF	TGTGCCAGCAGAGAGGACAGGGGGGAGAATTCACCCCTCCACTTT
TRBD1	-	TRBV3-1/TRBV3-2	TRBJ2-4	CASSPTGGSRNIQYF	TGTGCCAGCAGCCCGACAGGGGGCTCGAGAAACATTCAGTACTTC
TRBD2	-	TRBV14	TRBJ2-7	CASSLGLAGSSYEQYF	TGTGCCAGCAGCCTCGGACTAGCGGGGAGCTCCTACGAGCAGTACTTC